Shown below are 3 T cell receptor beta chains from a single sample sequenced in a study of response to subunit inactivated influenza vaccine. One entry per CDR3 protein, called by TCRdb with MiXCR from the RT-PCR reads. This sample yields roughly 500,000 distinct CDR3 sequences, of which about 15% are seen a single time; 3% belongs to the top ten. The sequencing here drew on CD4+ T cells sorted from PBMCs, taken roughly 24 months after vaccination. The receptors come from a man in his fifties or sixties who received an inactivated influenza vaccine.

V usage is TRBV6-1 and J usage is TRBJ1-4; possible D gene TRBD1, 6 bases. Trimming stripped 6 bases from V and 4 bases from J, with 15 bases between. The germline CDR1 and CDR2 sequences are MNHNS and SASEGT. This CDR3 is built from 15 residues. This chain's CDR3 is CASSDTGLVNEKLFF. CDR3 bases: TGTGCCAGCAGCGATACAGGGTTGGTTAATGAAAAACTGTTTTTT.

This chain links TRBV4-2 with TRBJ1-2, with 7 bases fitting TRBD1. The CDR3 loop spans 15 amino acids. Germline V lookup: CDR1 LGHNA, CDR2 YNFKEQ. V lost 4 bases, J lost 4 bases, and 9 bases stayed unmatched. The CDR3 DNA sequence: TGTGCCAGCAGCCCCGACTTACAGGGGTTCTATGGCTACACCTTC. It translates to CASSPDLQGFYGYTF.

The genes are TRBV4-2 and TRBJ2-5; 7 bases match TRBD2. This CDR3 is built from 17 residues. The ends lost 1 base at V and 1 base at J; junction bases unmatched: 9. From germline, CDR1 is LGHNA and CDR2 YNFKEQ. The CDR3 region has the DNA TGTGCCAGCAGCCAAGCTGTGGTGGGAGGGATCCAAGAGACCCAGTACTTC. Encoded protein: CASSQAVVGGIQETQYF.